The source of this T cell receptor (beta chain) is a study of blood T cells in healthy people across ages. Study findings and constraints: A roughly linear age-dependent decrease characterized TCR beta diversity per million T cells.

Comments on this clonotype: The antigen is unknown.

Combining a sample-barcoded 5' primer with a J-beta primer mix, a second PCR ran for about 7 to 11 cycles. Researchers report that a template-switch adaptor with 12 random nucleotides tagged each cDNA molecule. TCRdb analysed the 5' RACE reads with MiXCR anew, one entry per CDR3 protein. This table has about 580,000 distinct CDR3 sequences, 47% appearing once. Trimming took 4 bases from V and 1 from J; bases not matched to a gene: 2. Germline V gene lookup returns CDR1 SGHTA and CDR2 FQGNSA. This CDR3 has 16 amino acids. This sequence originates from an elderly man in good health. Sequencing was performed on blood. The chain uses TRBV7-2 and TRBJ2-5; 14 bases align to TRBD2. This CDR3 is CASSSGTSGSQETQYF. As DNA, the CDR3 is TGTGCCAGCAGCTCGGGGACTAGCGGGAGCCAAGAGACCCAGTACTTC.